This is a list of T cell receptor beta chains from one sample in a study of T cell repertoires in cytomegalovirus infection. These receptors lack a known antigen. TCRdb recomputed calls from the reads with MiXCR, one row per CDR3 protein. This table has about 20,000 distinct CDR3 sequences, roughly two fifths appearing once. The starting material was CD8+ T cells from cultured PBMCs, obtained from culture after CMV antigen stimulation. These receptors were taken from a human donor in good health (CMV status not recorded). Some clones in this sample may be carry-over from other donors' samples. CDR3s include the opening cysteine and the closing phenylalanine or tryptophan. Each record gives: V gene, CDR3 length, D gene, J gene, clone size, CDR3 protein, CDR3 DNA. The D gene is left open where the match is weak. Expanded clones are given a class, and other clones once, few, many or no size at all.

>TRBV11-2|14|.|TRBJ1-6|few
CASSRAGNNSPLHF
TGTGCCAGCAGTCGAGCGGGTAATAATTCACCCCTCCACTTT
>TRBV12-3/TRBV12-4|16|.|TRBJ2-3|few
CASYPAGGRRSNTQYF
TGTGCCAGCTACCCCGCCGGAGGGAGAAGGAGTAATACGCAGTATTTT
>TRBV28|15|TRBD1|TRBJ1-5|.
CASSLVQGGYRPQHF
TGTGCCAGCAGTTTAGTCCAGGGGGGCTATCGGCCCCAGCATTTT
>TRBV5-6|14|.|TRBJ1-2|.
CASSLEWGNYGYTF
TGTGCCAGCAGCTTGGAGTGGGGTAACTATGGCTACACCTTC
>TRBV28|14|.|TRBJ2-5|.
CASSQRSFLGTQYF
TGTGCCAGCAGCCAGCGGTCTTTCCTTGGGACCCAGTACTTC
>TRBV6-1|13|TRBD1|TRBJ1-2|.
CASSETGGDGYTF
TGTGCCAGCAGCGAGACAGGGGGGGATGGCTACACCTTC
>TRBV6-2/TRBV6-3|14|.|TRBJ1-1|.
CASILAGGNTEAFF
.
>TRBV30|15|TRBD1|TRBJ2-3|.
CAFVNTGARTDTQYF
TGTGCCTTCGTCAACACAGGGGCCCGCACAGATACGCAGTATTTT
>TRBV19|14|.|TRBJ2-7|.
CASRADGTPWEQYF
TGTGCCAGTCGGGCGGACGGGACTCCTTGGGAGCAGTACTTC
>TRBV6-5|16|TRBD1|TRBJ1-1|few
CASSYLVTGGNTEAFF
TGTGCCAGCAGTTACTTGGTGACAGGGGGGAACACTGAAGCTTTCTTT
>TRBV6-1|13|.|TRBJ1-5|few
CASSEYGAQPQHF
TGTGCCAGCAGTGAATATGGGGCCCAGCCCCAGCATTTT
>TRBV4-1|14|.|TRBJ1-1|many
CASSQIPGGTEAFF
TGCGCCAGCAGCCAAATACCGGGCGGAACTGAAGCTTTCTTT
>TRBV7-8|15|.|TRBJ2-3|.
CASSPYSYPQDTQYF
TGTGCCAGCAGCCCTTATAGCTATCCCCAAGATACGCAGTATTTT
>TRBV18|18|TRBD2|TRBJ2-3|.
CASSPPGLAGASTDTQYF
TGTGCCAGCTCACCCCCGGGACTAGCGGGGGCTAGCACAGATACGCAGTATTTT